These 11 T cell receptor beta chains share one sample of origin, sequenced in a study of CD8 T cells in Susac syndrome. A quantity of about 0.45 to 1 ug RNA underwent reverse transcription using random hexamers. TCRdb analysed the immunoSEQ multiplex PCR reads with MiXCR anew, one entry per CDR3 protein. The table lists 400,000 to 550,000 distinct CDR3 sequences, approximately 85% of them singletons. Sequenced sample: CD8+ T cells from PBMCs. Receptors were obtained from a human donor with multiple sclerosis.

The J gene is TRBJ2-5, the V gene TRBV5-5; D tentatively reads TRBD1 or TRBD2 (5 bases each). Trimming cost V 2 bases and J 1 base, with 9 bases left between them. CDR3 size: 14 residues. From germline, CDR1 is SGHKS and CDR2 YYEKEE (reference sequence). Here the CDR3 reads CASSFAGTQETQYF. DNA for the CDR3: TGTGCCAGCAGCTTCGCCGGGACCCAAGAGACCCAGTACTTC.

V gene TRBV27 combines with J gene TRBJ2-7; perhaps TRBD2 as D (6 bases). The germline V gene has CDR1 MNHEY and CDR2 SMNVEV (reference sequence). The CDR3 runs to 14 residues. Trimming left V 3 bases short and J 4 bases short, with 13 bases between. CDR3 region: CASSLNTGVYEQYF. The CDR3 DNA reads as TGTGCCAGCAGTTTGAACACGGGAGTTTACGAGCAGTACTTC.

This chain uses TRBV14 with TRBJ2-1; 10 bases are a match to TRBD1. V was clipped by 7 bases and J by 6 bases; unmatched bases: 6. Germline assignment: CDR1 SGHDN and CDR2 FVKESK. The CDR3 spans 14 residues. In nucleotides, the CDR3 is TGTGCCAGCACATTAGGGACAGGGGCCAATGAGCAGTTCTTC. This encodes CASTLGTGANEQFF.

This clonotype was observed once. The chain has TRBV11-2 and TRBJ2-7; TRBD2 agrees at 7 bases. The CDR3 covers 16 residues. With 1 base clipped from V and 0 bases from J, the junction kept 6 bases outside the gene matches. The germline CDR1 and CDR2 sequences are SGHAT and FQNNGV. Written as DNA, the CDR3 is TGTGCCAGCAGCTTAGCGGGTAGCGGGTTCTCCTACGAGCAGTACTTC. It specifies CASSLAGSGFSYEQYF.

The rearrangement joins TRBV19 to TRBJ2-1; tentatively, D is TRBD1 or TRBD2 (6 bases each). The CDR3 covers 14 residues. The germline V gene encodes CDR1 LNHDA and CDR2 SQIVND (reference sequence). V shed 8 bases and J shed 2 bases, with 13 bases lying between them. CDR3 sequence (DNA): TGTGCCAGTTGGGCGGGACACCCCTACAATGAGCAGTTCTTC. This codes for CASWAGHPYNEQFF.

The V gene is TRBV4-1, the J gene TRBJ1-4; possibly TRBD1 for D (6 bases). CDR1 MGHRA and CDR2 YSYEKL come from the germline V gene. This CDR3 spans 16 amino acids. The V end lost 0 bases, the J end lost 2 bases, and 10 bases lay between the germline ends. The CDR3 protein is CASSQDQGTTNEKLFF. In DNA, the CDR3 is TGCGCCAGCAGCCAAGATCAGGGGACGACTAATGAAAAACTGTTTTTT.

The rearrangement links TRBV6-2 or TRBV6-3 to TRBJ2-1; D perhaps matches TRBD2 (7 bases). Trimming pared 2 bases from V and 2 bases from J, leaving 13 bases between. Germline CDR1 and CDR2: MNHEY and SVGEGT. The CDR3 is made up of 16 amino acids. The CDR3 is CASSYMGGGTYNEQFF. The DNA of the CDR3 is TGTGCCAGCAGTTACATGGGCGGGGGCACCTACAATGAGCAGTTCTTC.

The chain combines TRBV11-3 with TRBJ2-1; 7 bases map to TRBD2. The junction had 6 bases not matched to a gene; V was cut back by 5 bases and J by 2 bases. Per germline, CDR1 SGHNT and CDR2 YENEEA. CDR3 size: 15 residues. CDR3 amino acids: CASSRRGSPYNEQFF. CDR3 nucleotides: TGTGCCAGCAGCCGGCGGGGGAGCCCCTACAATGAGCAGTTCTTC.

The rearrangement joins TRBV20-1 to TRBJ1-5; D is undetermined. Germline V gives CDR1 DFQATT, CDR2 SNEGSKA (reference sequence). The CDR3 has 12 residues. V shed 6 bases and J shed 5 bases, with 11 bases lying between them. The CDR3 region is CSAQSVDQPQHF. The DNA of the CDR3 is TGCAGTGCCCAATCGGTAGATCAGCCCCAGCATTTT.

CDR3 sequence reads: CASSQESGANTEAFF. For the CDR3, the DNA is TGCGCCAGCAGCCAAGAGTCCGGAGCGAACACTGAAGCTTTCTTT. V gene TRBV4-1 combines with J gene TRBJ1-1; D remains ambiguous. Germline lookup yields CDR1 MGHRA and CDR2 YSYEKL. The ends were cut back, 0 bases at V and 1 base at J, with 9 bases in the middle. The CDR3 is made up of 15 amino acids.

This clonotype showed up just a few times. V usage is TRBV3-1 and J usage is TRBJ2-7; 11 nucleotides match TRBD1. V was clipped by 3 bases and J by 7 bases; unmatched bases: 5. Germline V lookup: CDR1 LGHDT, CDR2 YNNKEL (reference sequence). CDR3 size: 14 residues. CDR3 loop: CASSHGQGAREQYF. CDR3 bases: TGTGCCAGCAGCCACGGACAGGGGGCAAGGGAGCAGTACTTC.